This is a list of T cell receptor beta chains from one sample in a study of high-grade serous ovarian cancer treatment subgroups. The assay was immunoSEQ multiplex PCR, and TCRdb's table has in-frame clones only and misses some. Of about 11,000 clones listed, less than 90% are singletons. The sequenced material came from tumor tissue. The receptors come from a human donor with high-grade serous ovarian cancer. Each CDR3 is given with its conserved first and last residue.

>TRBJ2-7|TRBV6-6|15
CASSTGSGRPYEQYF
>TRBJ2-1|TRBV18|15
CASSPESEAYNEQFF
>.|TRBV5-1|13
CASSVSGHYEQYF
>TRBJ2-5|TRBV10-3|13
CAIRGQGQETQYF
>TRBJ2-2|TRBV19|15
CASAQLAGEVGELFF
>TRBJ1-2|TRBV7-2|13
CASRRTGRNGYTF
>TRBJ2-1|TRBV5-1|18
CASARGQGVAGRGNEQFF
>TRBJ2-1|TRBV6-1|12
CASRGRYNEQFF
>TRBJ1-2|TRBV21-1|17
CASSQPLGQAYELGYTF
>TRBJ2-7|TRBV28|20
CASSFVPRGLAGVRYYEQYF
>TRBJ2-2|TRBV19|14
CASSINRAGGELFF
>TRBJ2-1|TRBV6-1|15
CASSDLAAGRNEQFF
>TRBJ1-2|TRBV29-1|12
CSVDQGPYGYTF
>TRBJ1-1|TRBV7-9|13
CASSLWENTEAFF
>TRBJ2-5|TRBV27|14
CASSSRQGFETQYF
>TRBJ2-1|TRBV27|15
CASTSGTTSYNEQFF
>TRBJ2-7|TRBV9|12
CASSEGDRALYF
>TRBJ2-1|TRBV4-1|19
CANSQKKGLKGELGGEQFF
>TRBJ1-1|TRBV7-9|13
CASSLGVGTEAFF
>TRBJ2-1|TRBV18|16
CASSSGLAVSYNEQFF
>TRBJ2-2|TRBV19|16
CASSIVGAGRTGELFF
>TRBJ2-1|TRBV30|17
CAWSGGRVKTHYNEQFF
>TRBJ1-2|TRBV30|14
CAWSLPRANYGYTF